The entry below describes one T cell receptor beta chain. The antigen remains undetermined. The whole isolated RNA underwent reverse transcription, so sequencing captured expressed TCRB transcripts. Measured with immunoSEQ multiplex PCR; TCRdb has only the in-frame clones, and not every one. The sample shows hundreds of thousands of clones, around 15% of them seen only once. The V end was cut by 1 base, the J end by 6 bases, with 9 bases between. The germline V gene has CDR1 LGHNA and CDR2 YNFKEQ. The CDR3 is made up of 13 amino acids. This sample stems from a study of beta chain features in type 1 diabetes. Study details: Comparable age, gender and cell yields were observed in patients relative to healthy donors. Study-wide results and caveats: The naive, central memory and Treg TCRB repertoires looked more alike in patients than they did in healthy donors. Shortening of TCRB CDR3s, moderate but significant, appeared in all four CD4+ subsets of Type 1 diabetes patients. Lower insertion and higher deletion counts appeared at VDJ junctions in type 1 diabetes patients.

The chain carries TRBV4-2 and TRBJ1-2; TRBD1 is a possible D gene (5 bases). This clonotype was sampled from a man aged 18 to 29 with type 1 diabetes. Specimen: naive CD4+ T cells from blood. The CDR3 is CASSQARGDGYTF. In nucleotides, the CDR3 is TGTGCCAGCAGCCAAGCACGGGGCGATGGCTACACCTTC.